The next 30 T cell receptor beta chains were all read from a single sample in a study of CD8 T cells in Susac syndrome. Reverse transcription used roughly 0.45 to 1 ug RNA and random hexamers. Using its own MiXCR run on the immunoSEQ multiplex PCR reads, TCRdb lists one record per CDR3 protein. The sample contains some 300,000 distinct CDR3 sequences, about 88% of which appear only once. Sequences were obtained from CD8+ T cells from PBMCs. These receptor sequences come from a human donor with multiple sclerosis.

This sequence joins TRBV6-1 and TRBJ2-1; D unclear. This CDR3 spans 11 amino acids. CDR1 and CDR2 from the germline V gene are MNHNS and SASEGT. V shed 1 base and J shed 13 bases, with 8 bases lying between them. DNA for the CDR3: TGTGCCAGCAGTGAAGGGCAGTATCAGTTCTTC. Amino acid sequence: CASSEGQYQFF.

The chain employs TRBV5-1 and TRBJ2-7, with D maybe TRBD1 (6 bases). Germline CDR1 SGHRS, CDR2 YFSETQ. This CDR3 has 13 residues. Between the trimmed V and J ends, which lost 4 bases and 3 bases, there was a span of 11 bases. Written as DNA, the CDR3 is TGCGCCAGCAGCCAGGGGCCCTACTACGAGCAGTACTTC. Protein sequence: CASSQGPYYEQYF.

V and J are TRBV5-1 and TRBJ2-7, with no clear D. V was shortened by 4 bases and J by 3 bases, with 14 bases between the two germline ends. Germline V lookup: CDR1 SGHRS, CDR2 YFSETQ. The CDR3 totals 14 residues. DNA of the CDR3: TGCGCCAGCAGCCCCTTTACTCCAGACTACGAGCAGTACTTC. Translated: CASSPFTPDYEQYF.

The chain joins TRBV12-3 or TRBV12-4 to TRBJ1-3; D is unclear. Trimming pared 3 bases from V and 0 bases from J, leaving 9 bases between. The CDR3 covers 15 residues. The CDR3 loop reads CASSFGPASGNTIYF. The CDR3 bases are TGTGCCAGCAGTTTCGGGCCAGCCTCTGGAAACACCATATATTTT.

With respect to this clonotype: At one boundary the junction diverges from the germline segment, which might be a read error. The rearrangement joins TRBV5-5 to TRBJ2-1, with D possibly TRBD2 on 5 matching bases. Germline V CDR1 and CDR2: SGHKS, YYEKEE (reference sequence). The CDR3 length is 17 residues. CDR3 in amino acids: CASSPWTPHSSYNEQFF. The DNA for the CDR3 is TGCGCCAGCAGCCCCTGGACTCCCCACAGCTCCTACAATGAGCAGTTCTTC.

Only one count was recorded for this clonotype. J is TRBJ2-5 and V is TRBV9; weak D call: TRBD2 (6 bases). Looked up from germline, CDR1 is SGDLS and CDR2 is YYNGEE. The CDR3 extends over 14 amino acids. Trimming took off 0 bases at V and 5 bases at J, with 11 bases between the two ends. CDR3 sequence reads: CASSVGSGRETQYF. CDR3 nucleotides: TGTGCCAGCAGCGTAGGTTCGGGGAGGGAGACCCAGTACTTC.

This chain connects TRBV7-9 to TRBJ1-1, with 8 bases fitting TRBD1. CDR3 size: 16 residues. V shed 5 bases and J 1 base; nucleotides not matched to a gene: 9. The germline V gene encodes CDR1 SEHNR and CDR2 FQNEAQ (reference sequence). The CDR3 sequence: CASSPNRQGKNTEAFF. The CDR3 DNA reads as TGTGCCAGCAGCCCTAATAGACAGGGGAAGAACACTGAAGCTTTCTTT.

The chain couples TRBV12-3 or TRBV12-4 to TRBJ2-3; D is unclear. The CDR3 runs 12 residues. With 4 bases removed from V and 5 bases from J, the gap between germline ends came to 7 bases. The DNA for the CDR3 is TGTGCCAGCAGTTCCAGGAAAGATACGCAGTATTTT. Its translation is CASSSRKDTQYF.

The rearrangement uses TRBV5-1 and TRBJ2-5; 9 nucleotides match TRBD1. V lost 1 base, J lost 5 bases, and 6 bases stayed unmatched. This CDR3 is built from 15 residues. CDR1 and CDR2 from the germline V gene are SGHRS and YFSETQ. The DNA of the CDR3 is TGCGCCAGCAGCTTGTCGGACAGGGGTACGGAGACCCAGTACTTC. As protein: CASSLSDRGTETQYF.

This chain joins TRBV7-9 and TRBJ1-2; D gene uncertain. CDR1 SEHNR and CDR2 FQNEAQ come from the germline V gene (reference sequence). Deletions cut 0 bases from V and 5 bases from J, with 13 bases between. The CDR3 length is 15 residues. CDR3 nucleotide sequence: TGTGCCAGCAGCTTAGCTCGCGGTCAGGCATATGGCTACACCTTC. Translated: CASSLARGQAYGYTF.

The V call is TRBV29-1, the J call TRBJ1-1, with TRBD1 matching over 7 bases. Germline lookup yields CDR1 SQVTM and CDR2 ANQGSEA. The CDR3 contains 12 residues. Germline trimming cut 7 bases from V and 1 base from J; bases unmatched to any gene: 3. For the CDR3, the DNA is TGCAGCGCCCCAGGGGGGAACACTGAAGCTTTCTTT. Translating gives CSAPGGNTEAFF.

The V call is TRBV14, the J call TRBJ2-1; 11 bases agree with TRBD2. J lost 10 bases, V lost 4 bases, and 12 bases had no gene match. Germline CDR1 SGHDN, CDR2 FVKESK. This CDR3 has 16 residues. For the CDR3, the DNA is TGTGCCAGCAGCCTTCCCGGGACTAGCGGCGGGAGGGAGCAGTTCTTC. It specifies CASSLPGTSGGREQFF.

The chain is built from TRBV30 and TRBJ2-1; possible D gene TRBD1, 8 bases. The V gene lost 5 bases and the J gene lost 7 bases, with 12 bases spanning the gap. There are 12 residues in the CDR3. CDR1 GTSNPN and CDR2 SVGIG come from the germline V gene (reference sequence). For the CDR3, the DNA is TGTGCCTGGGGACAGGGAGGGAATGAGCAGTTCTTC. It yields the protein CAWGQGGNEQFF.

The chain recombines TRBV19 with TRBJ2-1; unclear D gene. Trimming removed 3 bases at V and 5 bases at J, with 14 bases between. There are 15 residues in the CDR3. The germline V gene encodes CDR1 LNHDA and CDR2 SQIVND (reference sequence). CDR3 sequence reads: CASSMILGLHNEQFF. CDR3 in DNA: TGTGCCAGTAGTATGATTTTAGGGTTGCACAATGAGCAGTTCTTC. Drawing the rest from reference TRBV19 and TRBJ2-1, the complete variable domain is DGGITQSPKYLFRKEGQNVTLSCEQNLNHDAMYWYRQDPGQGLRLIYYSQIVNDFQKGDIAEGYSVSREKKESFPLTVTSAQKNPTAFYLCASSMILGLHNEQFFGPGTRLTVL.

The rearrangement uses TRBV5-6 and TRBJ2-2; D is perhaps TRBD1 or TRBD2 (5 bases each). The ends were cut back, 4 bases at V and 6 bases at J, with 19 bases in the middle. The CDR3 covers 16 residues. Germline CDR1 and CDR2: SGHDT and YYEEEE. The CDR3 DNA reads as TGTGCCAGCAGCGACGATGGGACCCTTTTTTCCGGGGAGCTGTTTTTT. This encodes CASSDDGTLFSGELFF.

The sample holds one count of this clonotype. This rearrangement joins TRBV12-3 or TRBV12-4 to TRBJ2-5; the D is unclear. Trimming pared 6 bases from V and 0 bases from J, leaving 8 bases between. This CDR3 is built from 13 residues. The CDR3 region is CASRTANQETQYF. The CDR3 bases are TGTGCCAGCAGAACAGCAAACCAAGAGACCCAGTACTTC.

For the CDR3, the DNA is TGTGCCAGCAGTACGGGACTCATCACAGATACGCAGTATTTT. Translating gives CASSTGLITDTQYF. The V and J genes are TRBV28 and TRBJ2-3, with D maybe TRBD2 (6 bases). This CDR3 has 14 amino acids. Trimming took 5 bases from V and 2 from J, leaving 11 bases between them. Germline V gene data show CDR1 as MDHEN and CDR2 as SYDVKM.

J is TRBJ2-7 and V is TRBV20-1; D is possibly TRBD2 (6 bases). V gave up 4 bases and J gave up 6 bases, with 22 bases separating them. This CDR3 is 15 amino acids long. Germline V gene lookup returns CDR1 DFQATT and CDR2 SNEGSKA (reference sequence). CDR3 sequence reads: CSANPVGTLLGEQYF. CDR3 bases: TGCAGTGCTAATCCGGTGGGGACTCTTCTGGGCGAGCAGTACTTC.

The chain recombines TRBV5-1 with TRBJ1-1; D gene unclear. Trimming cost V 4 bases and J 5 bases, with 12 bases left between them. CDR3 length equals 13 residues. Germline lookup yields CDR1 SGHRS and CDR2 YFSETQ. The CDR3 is CASSPSIATEAFF. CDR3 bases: TGCGCCAGCAGCCCATCGATCGCGACTGAAGCTTTCTTT.

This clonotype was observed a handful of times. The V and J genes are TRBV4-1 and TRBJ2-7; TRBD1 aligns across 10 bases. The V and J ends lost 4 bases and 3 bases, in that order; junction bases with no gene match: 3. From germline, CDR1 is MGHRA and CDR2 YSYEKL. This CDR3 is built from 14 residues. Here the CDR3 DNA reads TGCGCCAGCAGCCCGGGACAGGGGTTCTACGAGCAGTACTTC. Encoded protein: CASSPGQGFYEQYF.

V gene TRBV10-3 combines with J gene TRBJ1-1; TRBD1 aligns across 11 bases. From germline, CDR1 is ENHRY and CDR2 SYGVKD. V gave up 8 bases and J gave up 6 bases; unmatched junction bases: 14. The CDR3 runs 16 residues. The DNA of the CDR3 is TGTGCCATCCGGGATCGGACAGGGGGCATGTTGGCTGAAGCTTTCTTT. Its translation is CAIRDRTGGMLAEAFF.

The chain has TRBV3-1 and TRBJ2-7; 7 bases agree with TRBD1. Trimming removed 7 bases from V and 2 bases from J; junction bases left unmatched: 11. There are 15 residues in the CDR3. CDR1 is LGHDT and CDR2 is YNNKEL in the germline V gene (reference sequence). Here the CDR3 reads CASTPNRGWAYEQYF. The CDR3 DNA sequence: TGTGCCAGCACCCCTAACAGGGGTTGGGCCTACGAGCAGTACTTC.

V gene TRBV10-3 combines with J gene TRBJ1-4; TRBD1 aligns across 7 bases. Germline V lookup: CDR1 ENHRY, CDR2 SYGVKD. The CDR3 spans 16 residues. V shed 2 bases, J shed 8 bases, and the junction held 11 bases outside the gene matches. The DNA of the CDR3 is TGTGCCATCAGTGAGGGGGGACAGAGACTCCCGGAAAAACTGTTTTTT. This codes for CAISEGGQRLPEKLFF.

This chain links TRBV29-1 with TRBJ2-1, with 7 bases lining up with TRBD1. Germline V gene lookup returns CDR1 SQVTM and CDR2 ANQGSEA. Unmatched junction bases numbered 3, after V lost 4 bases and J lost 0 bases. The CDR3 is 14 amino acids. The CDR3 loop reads CSVGAGGSYNEQFF. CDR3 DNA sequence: TGCAGCGTTGGGGCAGGGGGCTCCTACAATGAGCAGTTCTTC.

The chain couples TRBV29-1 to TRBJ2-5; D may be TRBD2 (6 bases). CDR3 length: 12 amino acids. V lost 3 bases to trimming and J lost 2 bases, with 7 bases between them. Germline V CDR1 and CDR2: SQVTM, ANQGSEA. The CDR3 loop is CSVDGLQETQYF. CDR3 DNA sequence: TGCAGCGTTGACGGACTACAAGAGACCCAGTACTTC.

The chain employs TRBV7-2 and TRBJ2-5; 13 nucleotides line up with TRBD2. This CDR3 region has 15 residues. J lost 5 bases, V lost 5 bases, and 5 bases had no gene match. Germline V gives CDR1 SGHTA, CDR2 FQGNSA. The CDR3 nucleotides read TGTGCCAGCAGCACTAGCGGGGGGGCCGTTGAGACCCAGTACTTC. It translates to CASSTSGGAVETQYF.

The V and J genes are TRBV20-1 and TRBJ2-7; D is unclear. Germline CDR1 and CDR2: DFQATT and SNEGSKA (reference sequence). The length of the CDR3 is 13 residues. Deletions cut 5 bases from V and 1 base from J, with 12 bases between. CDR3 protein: CSAPLRLSYEQYF. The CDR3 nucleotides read TGCAGTGCTCCCCTCCGGCTTTCCTACGAGCAGTACTTC.

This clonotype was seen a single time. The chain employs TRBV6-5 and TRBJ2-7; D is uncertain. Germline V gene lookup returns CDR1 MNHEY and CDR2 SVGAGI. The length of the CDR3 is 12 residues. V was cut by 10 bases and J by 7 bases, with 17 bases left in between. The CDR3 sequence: CATNANPREQYF. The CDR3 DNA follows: TGTGCCACGAACGCCAATCCAAGGGAGCAGTACTTC.

CDR3 sequence (DNA): TGTGCCAGCAGCGTGCCAAGATCCGGGACAGGGCCCTACAATGAGCAGTTCTTC. Translation: CASSVPRSGTGPYNEQFF. The chain recombines TRBV9 with TRBJ2-1; 9 nucleotides line up with TRBD1. J gave up 2 bases and V 2 bases, and 11 bases lay outside the gene matches. Germline CDR1 is SGDLS and CDR2 is YYNGEE. The CDR3 covers 18 residues.

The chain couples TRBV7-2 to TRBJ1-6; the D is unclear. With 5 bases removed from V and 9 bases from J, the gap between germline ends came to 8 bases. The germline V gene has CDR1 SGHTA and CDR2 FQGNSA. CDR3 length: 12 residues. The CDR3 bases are TGTGCCAGCAGCGCAGAGGGTTCACCCCTCCACTTT. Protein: CASSAEGSPLHF.